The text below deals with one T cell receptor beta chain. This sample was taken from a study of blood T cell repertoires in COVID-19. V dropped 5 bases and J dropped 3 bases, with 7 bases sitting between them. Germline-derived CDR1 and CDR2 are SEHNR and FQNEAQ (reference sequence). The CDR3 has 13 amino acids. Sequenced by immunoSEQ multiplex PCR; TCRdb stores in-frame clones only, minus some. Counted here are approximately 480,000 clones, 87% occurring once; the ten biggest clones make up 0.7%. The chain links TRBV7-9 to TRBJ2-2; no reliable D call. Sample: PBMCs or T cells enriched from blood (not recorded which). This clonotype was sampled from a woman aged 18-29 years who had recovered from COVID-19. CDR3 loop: CASSAPDTGELFF. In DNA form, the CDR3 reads TGTGCCAGCAGCGCGCCCGACACCGGGGAGCTGTTTTTT.